This T cell receptor (beta chain) was profiled in a study of PD-1 blockade in classical Hodgkin lymphoma. General study points: Whoever responded completely had baseline diversity much like that seen in newly diagnosed patients. Reported findings placed baseline TCR diversity lower in newly diagnosed patients (compared with healthy donors). Only CD4+ TCR diversity, not CD8+, had risen significantly by C4D1.

All patients experienced relapse after autologous stem cell transplantation, and brentuximab vedotin exposure was variable. By magnetic negative selection, CD4+ T cells were purified from thawed PBMCs. The germline CDR1 and CDR2 sequences are SGDLS and YYNGEE. CDR3 length: 14 residues. V gave up 7 bases and J gave up 3 bases; unmatched junction bases: 10. Here immunoSEQ multiplex PCR was the method, and the copy in TCRdb shows in-frame clones only, minus some. The profile covers tens of thousands of clones, with roughly 90% appearing a single time and around 0.25% taken by the ten largest. As regards this clone: Its specificity is unknown.

This chain uses TRBV9 with TRBJ2-7; 7 bases map to TRBD2. This sample comprised CD4+ T cells from blood, obtained at baseline. The source of this sequence is a human donor with classical Hodgkin lymphoma. CDR3 amino acids: CASSRAGASYEQYF. The CDR3 DNA sequence: TGTGCCAGCTCTAGGGCGGGAGCAAGCTACGAGCAGTACTTC.